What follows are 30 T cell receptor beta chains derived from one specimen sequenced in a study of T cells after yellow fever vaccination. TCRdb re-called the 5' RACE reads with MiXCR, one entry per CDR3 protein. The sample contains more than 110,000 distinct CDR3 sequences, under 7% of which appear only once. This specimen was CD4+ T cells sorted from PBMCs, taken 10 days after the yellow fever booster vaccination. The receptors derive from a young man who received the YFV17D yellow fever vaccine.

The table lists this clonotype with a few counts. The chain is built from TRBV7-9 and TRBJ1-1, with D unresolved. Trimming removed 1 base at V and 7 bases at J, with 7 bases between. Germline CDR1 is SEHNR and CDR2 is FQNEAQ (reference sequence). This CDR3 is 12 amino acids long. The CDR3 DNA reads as TGTGCCAGCAGCTTAGTGTCGAGTGAAGCTTTCTTT. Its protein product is CASSLVSSEAFF.

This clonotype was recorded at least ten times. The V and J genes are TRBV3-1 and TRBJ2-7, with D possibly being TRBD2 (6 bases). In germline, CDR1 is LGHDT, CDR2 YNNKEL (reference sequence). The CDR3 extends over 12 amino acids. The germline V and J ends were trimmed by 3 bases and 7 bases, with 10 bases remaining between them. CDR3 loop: CASSQGLGEQYF. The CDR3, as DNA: TGTGCCAGCAGCCAGGGACTCGGGGAGCAGTACTTC.

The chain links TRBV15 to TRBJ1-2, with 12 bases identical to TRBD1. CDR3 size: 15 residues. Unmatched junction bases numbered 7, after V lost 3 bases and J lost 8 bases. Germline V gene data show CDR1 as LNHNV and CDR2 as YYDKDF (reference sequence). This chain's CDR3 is CATSRTGQGAGGYTF. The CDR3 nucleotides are TGTGCCACCAGCAGGACGGGACAGGGGGCGGGCGGCTACACCTTC.

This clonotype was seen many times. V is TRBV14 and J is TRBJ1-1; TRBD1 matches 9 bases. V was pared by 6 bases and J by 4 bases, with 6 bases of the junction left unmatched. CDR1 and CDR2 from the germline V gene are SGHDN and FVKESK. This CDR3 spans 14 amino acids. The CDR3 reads CASRWDRVPTEAFF. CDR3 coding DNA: TGTGCCAGCAGGTGGGACAGGGTTCCCACTGAAGCTTTCTTT.

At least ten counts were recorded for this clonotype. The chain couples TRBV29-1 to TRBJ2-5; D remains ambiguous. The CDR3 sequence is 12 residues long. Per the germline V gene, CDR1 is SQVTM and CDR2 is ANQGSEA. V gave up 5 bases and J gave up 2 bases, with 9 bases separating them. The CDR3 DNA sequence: TGCAGCGTTAAGACACCGCAAGAGACCCAGTACTTC. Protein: CSVKTPQETQYF.

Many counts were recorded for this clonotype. CDR3 sequence (DNA): TGTGCCAGCAGTTTAATGCAGGGGGCAAGTAGCAATCAGCCCCAGCATTTT. This gives the protein CASSLMQGASSNQPQHF. The chain carries TRBV28 and TRBJ1-5; TRBD1 agrees at 8 bases. V shed 2 bases, J shed 0 bases, and the junction held 6 bases outside the gene matches. Germline V gene sequence: CDR1 MDHEN, CDR2 SYDVKM. The CDR3 consists of 17 residues.

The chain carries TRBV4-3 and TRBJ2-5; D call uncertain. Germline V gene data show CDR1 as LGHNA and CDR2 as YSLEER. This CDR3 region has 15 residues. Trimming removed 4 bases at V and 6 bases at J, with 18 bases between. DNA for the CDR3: TGCGCCAGCAGCCTCCAGGTGAAGGGTGGAAAGACCCAGTACTTC. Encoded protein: CASSLQVKGGKTQYF.

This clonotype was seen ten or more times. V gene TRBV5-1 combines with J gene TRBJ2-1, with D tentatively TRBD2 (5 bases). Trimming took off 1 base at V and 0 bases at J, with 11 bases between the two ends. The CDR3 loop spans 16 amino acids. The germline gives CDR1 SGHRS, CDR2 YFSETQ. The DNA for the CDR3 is TGCGCCAGCAGCTTGAGCGGAAAGAGCTCCTACAATGAGCAGTTCTTC. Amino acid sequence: CASSLSGKSSYNEQFF.

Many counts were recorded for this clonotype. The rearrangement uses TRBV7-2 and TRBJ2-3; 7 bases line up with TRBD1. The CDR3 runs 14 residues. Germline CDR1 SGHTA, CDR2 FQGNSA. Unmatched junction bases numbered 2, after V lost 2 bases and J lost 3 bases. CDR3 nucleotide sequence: TGTGCCAGCAGCTTACGGGGACAGACAGATACGCAGTATTTT. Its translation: CASSLRGQTDTQYF.

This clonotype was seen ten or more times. The CDR3 loop reads CSAKRGPSTDTQYF. The CDR3 DNA follows: TGCAGTGCTAAGAGAGGACCTAGCACAGATACGCAGTATTTT. This sequence joins TRBV20-1 and TRBJ2-3; D gene unclear. The V end lost 4 bases, the J end lost 0 bases, and 11 bases lay between the germline ends. The CDR3 is made up of 14 amino acids. Germline V gives CDR1 DFQATT, CDR2 SNEGSKA (reference sequence).

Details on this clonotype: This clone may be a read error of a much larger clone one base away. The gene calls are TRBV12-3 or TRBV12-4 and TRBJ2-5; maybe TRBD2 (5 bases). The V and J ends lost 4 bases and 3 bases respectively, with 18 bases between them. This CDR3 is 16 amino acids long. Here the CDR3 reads CASSYRTPWVEETQYF. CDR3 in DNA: TGTGCCAGCAGTTATAGGACTCCCTGGGTAGAAGAGACCCAGTACTTC.

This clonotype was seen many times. The CDR3 loop reads CASVRRGQTGELFF. In DNA form, the CDR3 reads TGTGCCAGCGTGCGCCGGGGGCAAACCGGGGAGCTGTTTTTT. V gene TRBV6-2 or TRBV6-3 combines with J gene TRBJ2-2; D may correspond to TRBD1 or TRBD2 (6 bases each). The CDR3 runs 14 residues. Trimming took off 8 bases at V and 5 bases at J, with 15 bases between the two ends. Looked up from germline, CDR1 is MNHEY and CDR2 is SVGEGT.

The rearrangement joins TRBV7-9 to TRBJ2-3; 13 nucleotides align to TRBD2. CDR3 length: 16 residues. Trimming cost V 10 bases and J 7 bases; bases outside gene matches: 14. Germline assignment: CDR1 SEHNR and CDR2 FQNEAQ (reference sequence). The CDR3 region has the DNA TGTGCCATCGACGGACTAGCGGGAGCCAACGGAAATACGCAGTATTTT. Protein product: CAIDGLAGANGNTQYF. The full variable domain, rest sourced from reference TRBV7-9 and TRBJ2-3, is DTGVSQNPRHKITKRGQNVTFRCDPISEHNRLYWYRQTLGQGPEFLTYFQNEAQLEKSRLLSDRFSAERPKGSFSTLEIQRTEQGDSAMYLCAIDGLAGANGNTQYFGPGTRLTVL.

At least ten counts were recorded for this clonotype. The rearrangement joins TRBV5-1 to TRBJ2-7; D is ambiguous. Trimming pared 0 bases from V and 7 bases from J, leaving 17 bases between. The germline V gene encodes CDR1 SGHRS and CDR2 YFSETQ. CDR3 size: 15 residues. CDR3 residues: CASSLEPHLGPEQYF. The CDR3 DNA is TGCGCCAGCAGCTTGGAGCCCCACCTCGGACCTGAGCAGTACTTC.

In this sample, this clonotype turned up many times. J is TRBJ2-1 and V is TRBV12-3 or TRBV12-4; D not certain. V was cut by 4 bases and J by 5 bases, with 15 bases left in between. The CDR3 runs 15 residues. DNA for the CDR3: TGTGCCAGCAGTTCTACTATAAGACACGACAATGAGCAGTTCTTC. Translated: CASSSTIRHDNEQFF.

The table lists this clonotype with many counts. Written as DNA, the CDR3 is TGCGCCAGCAGCTTGGAGGGACACTATAATGAAAAACTGTTTTTT. Translated: CASSLEGHYNEKLFF. J is TRBJ1-4 and V is TRBV5-1; TRBD1 is a possible D gene (6 bases). The CDR3 has 15 amino acids. Between the trimmed V and J ends, which lost 0 bases and 4 bases, there was a span of 10 bases. Germline-derived CDR1 and CDR2 are SGHRS and YFSETQ.

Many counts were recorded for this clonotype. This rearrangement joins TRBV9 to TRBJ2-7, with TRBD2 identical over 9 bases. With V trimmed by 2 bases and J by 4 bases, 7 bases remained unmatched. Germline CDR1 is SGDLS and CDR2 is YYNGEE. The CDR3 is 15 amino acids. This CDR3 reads CASSVLAGDRYEQYF. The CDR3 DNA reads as TGTGCCAGCAGCGTGTTAGCGGGAGATCGGTACGAGCAGTACTTC.

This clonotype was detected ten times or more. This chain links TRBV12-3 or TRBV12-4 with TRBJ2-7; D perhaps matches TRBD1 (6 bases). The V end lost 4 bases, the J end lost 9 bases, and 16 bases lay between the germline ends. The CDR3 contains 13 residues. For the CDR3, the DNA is TGTGCCAGCAGTTCGGGACAAGGCCGGACGCAGTACTTC. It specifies CASSSGQGRTQYF.

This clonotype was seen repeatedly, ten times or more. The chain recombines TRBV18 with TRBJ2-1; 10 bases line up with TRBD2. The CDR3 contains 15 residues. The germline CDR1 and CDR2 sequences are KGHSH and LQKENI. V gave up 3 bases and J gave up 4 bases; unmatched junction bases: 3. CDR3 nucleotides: TGTGCCAGCTCACCCGGGACTAGCGAGTACAATGAGCAGTTCTTC. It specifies CASSPGTSEYNEQFF.

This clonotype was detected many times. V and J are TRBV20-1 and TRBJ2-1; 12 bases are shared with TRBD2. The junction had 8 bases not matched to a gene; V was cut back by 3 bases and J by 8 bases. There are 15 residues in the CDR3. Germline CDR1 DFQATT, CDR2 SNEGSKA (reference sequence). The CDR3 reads CSARAGTSGWYEQFF. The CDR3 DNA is TGCAGTGCTAGGGCCGGGACTAGCGGGTGGTATGAGCAGTTCTTC.

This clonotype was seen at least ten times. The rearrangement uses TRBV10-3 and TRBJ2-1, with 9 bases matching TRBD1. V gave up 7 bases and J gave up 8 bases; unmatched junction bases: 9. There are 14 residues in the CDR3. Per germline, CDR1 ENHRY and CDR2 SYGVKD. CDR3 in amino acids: CAINRDRDVYEQFF. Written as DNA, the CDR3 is TGTGCCATCAATCGGGACAGGGACGTATATGAGCAGTTCTTC.

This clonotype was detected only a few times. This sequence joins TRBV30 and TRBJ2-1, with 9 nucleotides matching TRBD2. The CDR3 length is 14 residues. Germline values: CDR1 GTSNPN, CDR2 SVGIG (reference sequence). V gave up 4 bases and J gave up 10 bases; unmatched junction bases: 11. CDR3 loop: CAWTPGREGHEQFF. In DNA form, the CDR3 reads TGTGCCTGGACCCCCGGGCGGGAGGGCCACGAGCAGTTCTTC.

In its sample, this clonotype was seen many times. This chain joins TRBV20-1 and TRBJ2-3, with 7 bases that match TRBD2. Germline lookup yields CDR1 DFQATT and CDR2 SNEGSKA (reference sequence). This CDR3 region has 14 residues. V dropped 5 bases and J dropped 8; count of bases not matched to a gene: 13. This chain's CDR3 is CSAGLGATRGTQYF. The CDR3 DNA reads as TGCAGTGCTGGACTAGGAGCGACACGCGGTACGCAGTATTTT.

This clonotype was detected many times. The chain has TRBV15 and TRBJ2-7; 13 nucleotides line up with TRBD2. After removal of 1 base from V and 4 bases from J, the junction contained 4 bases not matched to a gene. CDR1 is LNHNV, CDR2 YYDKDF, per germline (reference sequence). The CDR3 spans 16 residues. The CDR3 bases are TGTGCCACCAGCAGAGGACGGACTAGCGGGAGTTACGAGCAGTACTTC. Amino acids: CATSRGRTSGSYEQYF.

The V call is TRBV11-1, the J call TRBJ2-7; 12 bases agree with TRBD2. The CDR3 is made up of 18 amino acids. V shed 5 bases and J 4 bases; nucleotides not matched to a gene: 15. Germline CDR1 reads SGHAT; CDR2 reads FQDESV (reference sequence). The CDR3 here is CASSGRLAGEDHLYEQYF. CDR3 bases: TGTGCCAGCAGCGGTCGACTAGCGGGAGAGGACCATCTTTACGAGCAGTACTTC.

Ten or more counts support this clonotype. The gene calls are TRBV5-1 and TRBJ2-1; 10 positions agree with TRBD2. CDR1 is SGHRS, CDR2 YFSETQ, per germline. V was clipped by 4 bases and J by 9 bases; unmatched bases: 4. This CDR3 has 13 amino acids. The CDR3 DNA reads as TGCGCCAGCAGCACTAGCGGGATGGGTGAGCAGTTCTTC. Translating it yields CASSTSGMGEQFF.

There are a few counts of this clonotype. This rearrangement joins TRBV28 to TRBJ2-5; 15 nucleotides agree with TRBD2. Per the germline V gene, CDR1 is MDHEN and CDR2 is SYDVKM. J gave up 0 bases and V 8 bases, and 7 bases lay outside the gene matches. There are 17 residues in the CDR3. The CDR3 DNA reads TGTGCCAGCGGGGGACTAGCGGGAGGTCGGGACCAAGAGACCCAGTACTTC. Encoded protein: CASGGLAGGRDQETQYF.

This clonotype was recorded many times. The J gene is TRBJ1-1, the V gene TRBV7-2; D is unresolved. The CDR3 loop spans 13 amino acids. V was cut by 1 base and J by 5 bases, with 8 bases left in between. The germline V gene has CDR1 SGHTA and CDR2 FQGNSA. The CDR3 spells CASSLGLDTEAFF. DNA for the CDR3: TGTGCCAGCAGCTTAGGATTGGATACTGAAGCTTTCTTT. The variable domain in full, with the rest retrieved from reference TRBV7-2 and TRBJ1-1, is GAGVSQSPSNKVTEKGKDVELRCDPISGHTALYWYRQSLGQGLEFLIYFQGNSAPDKSGLPSDRFSAERTGGSVSTLTIQRTQQEDSAVYLCASSLGLDTEAFFGQGTRLTVV.

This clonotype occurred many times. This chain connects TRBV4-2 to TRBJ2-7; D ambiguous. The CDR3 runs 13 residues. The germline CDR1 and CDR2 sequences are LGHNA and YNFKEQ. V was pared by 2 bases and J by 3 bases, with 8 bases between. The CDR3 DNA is TGTGCCAGCAGCCAACCGGGTATCTACGAGCAGTACTTC. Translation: CASSQPGIYEQYF.

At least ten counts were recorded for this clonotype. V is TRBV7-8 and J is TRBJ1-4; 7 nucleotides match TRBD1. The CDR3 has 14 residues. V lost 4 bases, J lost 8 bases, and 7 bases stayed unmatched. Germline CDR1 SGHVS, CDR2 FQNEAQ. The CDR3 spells CASSYRTGREKLFF. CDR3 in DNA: TGTGCCAGCAGCTACCGGACAGGCCGAGAAAAACTGTTTTTT.